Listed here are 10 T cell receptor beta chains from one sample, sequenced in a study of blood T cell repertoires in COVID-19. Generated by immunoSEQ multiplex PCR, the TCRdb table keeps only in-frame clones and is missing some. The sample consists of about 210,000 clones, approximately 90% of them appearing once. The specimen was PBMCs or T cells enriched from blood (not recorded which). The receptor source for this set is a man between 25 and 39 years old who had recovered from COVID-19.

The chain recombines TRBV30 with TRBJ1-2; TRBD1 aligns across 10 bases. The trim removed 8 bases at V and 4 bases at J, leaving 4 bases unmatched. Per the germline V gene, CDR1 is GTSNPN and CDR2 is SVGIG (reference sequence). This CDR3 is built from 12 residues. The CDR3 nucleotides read TGTGCCGGGACAGGGGAGTTCTATGGCTACACCTTC. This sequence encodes CAGTGEFYGYTF.

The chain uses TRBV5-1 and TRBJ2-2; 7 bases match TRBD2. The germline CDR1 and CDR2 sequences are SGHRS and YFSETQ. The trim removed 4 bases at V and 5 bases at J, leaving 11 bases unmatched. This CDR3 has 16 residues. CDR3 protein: CASSPGEGPETGELFF. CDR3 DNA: TGCGCCAGCAGCCCCGGGGAGGGGCCGGAGACCGGGGAGCTGTTTTTT.

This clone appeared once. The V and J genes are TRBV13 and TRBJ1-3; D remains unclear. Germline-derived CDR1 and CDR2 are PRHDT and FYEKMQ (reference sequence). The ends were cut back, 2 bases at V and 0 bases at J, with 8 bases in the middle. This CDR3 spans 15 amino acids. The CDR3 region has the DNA TGTGCCAGCAGCTTAACGCGCAACTCTGGAAACACCATATATTTT. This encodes CASSLTRNSGNTIYF.

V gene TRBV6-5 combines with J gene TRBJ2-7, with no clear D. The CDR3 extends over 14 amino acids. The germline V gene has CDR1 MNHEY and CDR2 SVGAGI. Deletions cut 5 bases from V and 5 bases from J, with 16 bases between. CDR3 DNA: TGTGCCAGCAGTCCACAACACCTGCTCGACGAGCAGTACTTC. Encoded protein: CASSPQHLLDEQYF.

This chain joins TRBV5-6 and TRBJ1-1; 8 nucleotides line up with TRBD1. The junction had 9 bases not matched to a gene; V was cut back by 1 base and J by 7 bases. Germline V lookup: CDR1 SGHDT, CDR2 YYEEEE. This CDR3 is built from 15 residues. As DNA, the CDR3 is TGTGCCAGCAGCTTGCTCGGACAGGGAATGGGTGAAGCTTTCTTT. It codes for CASSLLGQGMGEAFF.

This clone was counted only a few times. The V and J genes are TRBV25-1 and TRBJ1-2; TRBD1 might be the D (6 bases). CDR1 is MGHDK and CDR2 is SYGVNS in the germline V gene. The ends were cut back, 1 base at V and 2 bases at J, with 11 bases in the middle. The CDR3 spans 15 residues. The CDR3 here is CASSESGDRNYGYTF. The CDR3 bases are TGTGCCAGCAGTGAATCAGGGGATCGCAACTATGGCTACACCTTC.

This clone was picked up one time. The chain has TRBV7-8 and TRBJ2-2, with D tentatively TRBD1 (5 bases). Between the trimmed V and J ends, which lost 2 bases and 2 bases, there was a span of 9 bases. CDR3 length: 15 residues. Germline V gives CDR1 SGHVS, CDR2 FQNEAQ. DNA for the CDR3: TGTGCCAGCAGCTTATCAGGGTCCAACACCGGGGAGCTGTTTTTT. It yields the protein CASSLSGSNTGELFF.

CDR3 protein: CASSYDTIGGYTF. The CDR3 DNA reads as TGCGCCAGCAGCTACGACACCATCGGAGGCTACACCTTC. This chain connects TRBV5-1 to TRBJ1-2; the D is unclear. From germline, CDR1 is SGHRS and CDR2 YFSETQ. Deletions cut 3 bases from V and 8 bases from J, with 14 bases between. This CDR3 is 13 amino acids long.

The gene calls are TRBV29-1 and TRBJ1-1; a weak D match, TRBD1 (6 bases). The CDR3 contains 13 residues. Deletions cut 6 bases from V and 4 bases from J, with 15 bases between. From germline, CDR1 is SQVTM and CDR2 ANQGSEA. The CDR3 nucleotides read TGCAGCGTGGATACAGGGATCAGCACTGAAGCTTTCTTT. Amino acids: CSVDTGISTEAFF. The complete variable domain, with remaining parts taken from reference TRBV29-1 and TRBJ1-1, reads SAVISQKPSRDICQRGTSLTIQCQVDSQVTMMFWYRQQPGQSLTLIATANQGSEATYESGFVIDKFPISRPNLTFSTLTVSNMSPEDSSIYLCSVDTGISTEAFFGQGTRLTVV.

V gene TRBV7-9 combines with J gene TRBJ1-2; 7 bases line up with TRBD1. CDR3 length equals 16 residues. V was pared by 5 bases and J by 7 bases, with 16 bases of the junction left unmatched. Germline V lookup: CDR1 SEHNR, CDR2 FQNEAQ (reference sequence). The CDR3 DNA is TGTGCCAGCAGCCCTAACTTGGCCCCAGGGGGTGCTGGCTACACCTTC. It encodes CASSPNLAPGGAGYTF.